Below, 18 T cell receptor beta chains from the same sample are listed, as sequenced in a study of blood T cell repertoires in COVID-19. The data were produced by immunoSEQ multiplex PCR, yet TCRdb's version contains in-frame clones alone and is incomplete. The sample holds some 97,000 clones, 90% seen once. The specimen was peripheral blood. Every receptor here comes from a man between 60 and 75 years old with acute or convalescent COVID-19.

This chain joins TRBV3-1 (or the pseudogene TRBV3-2) and TRBJ2-5, with a possible D match to TRBD1 (5 bases). The CDR3 totals 16 residues. The ends were cut back, 0 bases at V and 2 bases at J, with 13 bases in the middle. Germline loops: CDR1 LGHDT, CDR2 YNNKEL (reference sequence). As DNA, the CDR3 is TGTGCCAGCAGCCAAGATCTCTCGACAGCGCAAGAGACCCAGTACTTC. Translated, it gives CASSQDLSTAQETQYF.

The chain links TRBV27 to TRBJ1-2, with D perhaps matching TRBD1 (6 bases). Trimming shortened V by 6 bases and J by 4 bases, and 15 bases separated the two germline ends. CDR3 length equals 14 residues. CDR1 and CDR2 (germline): MNHEY, SMNVEV (reference sequence). As DNA, the CDR3 is TGTGCCAGCAGCCGTAGCCCGACAGGCTATGGCTACACCTTC. It is translated as CASSRSPTGYGYTF.

The genes are TRBV18 and TRBJ2-3, with 9 bases that match TRBD2. The germline CDR1 and CDR2 sequences are KGHSH and LQKENI. The CDR3 is made up of 15 amino acids. The V segment lost 3 bases and the J segment 2 bases; nucleotides outside the gene matches: 3. The CDR3 loop is CASSPSGGITDTQYF. Here the CDR3 DNA reads TGTGCCAGCTCACCTAGCGGGGGAATCACAGATACGCAGTATTTT. Based on the CDR3 plus reference TRBV18 and TRBJ2-3, the full variable domain is NAGVMQNPRHLVRRRGQEARLRCSPMKGHSHVYWYRQLPEEGLKFMVYLQKENIIDESGMPKERFSAEFPKEGPSILRIQQVVRGDSAAYFCASSPSGGITDTQYFGPGTRLTVL.

The chain combines TRBV5-6 with TRBJ1-2, with D uncertain. V lost 0 bases and J lost 6, with 6 bases in between. This CDR3 has 12 residues. Germline CDR1 SGHDT, CDR2 YYEEEE. CDR3 bases: TGTGCCAGCAGCTTGGTTACAGATGGCTACACCTTC. Residues: CASSLVTDGYTF.

The V call is TRBV18, the J call TRBJ2-2; 7 bases agree with TRBD1. Germline assignment: CDR1 KGHSH and CDR2 LQKENI. The V gene end was trimmed by 5 bases and the J gene end by 5 bases; junction bases not matched to a gene: 8. CDR3 length: 15 residues. CDR3 sequence reads: CASSSQTGRTGELFF. For the CDR3, the DNA is TGTGCCAGCTCATCCCAGACAGGGAGAACCGGGGAGCTGTTTTTT.

V and J are TRBV18 and TRBJ1-1, with 8 bases that match TRBD1. V trimming: 2 bases; J trimming: 5 bases; junction bases outside the gene matches: 13. Looked up from germline, CDR1 is KGHSH and CDR2 is LQKENI. CDR3 size: 17 residues. The CDR3 nucleotides read TGTGCCAGCTCACCAGGTATTGCAGGGGGCATGGGAACTGAAGCTTTCTTT. As protein: CASSPGIAGGMGTEAFF.

CDR3 coding DNA: TGTGCCAGCAGCTTAGGCACGGGTTTTGGCTCACCCCTCCACTTT. This encodes CASSLGTGFGSPLHF. The chain carries TRBV7-2 and TRBJ1-6; D is ambiguous. The CDR3 spans 15 residues. V was shortened by 1 base and J by 10 bases, with 14 bases between the two germline ends. Germline loops: CDR1 SGHTA, CDR2 FQGNSA.

This clone has a single count. The V and J genes are TRBV5-5 and TRBJ1-1; D is unresolved. V shed 4 bases and J shed 4 bases, with 17 bases lying between them. CDR1 is SGHKS, CDR2 YYEKEE, per germline (reference sequence). This CDR3 comprises 15 residues. The chain's CDR3 is CASSNGVREGTEAFF. The CDR3 nucleotides are TGTGCCAGCAGCAATGGCGTGCGGGAGGGCACTGAAGCTTTCTTT. Full variable domain (outside the CDR3, taken from reference TRBV5-5 and TRBJ1-1): DAGVTQSPTHLIKTRGQQVTLRCSPISGHKSVSWYQQVLGQGPQFIFQYYEKEERGRGNFPDRFSARQFPNYSSELNVNALLLGDSALYLCASSNGVREGTEAFFGQGTRLTVV.

CDR3 bases: TGTGCCAGCAGCTTGGCAGGGGAGAATTCACCCCTCCACTTT. It translates to CASSLAGENSPLHF. The chain employs TRBV5-6 and TRBJ1-6, with D tentatively TRBD1 (6 bases). The V gene lost 0 bases and the J gene lost 7 bases, with 8 bases spanning the gap. The CDR3 has 14 residues. From germline, CDR1 is SGHDT and CDR2 YYEEEE.

The chain employs TRBV12-5 and TRBJ1-2, with D unclear. The CDR3 is made up of 17 amino acids. Germline V gives CDR1 LGHNT, CDR2 FRNRAP. Trimming shortened V by 0 bases and J by 2 bases, and 16 bases separated the two germline ends. The CDR3, as DNA: TGTGCTAGTGGTTTGGTACGAGGGCAGACCCTAAACTATGGCTACACCTTC. As protein: CASGLVRGQTLNYGYTF. Full variable domain (remainder filled in from reference TRBV12-5 and TRBJ1-2): DARVTQTPRHKVTEMGQEVTMRCQPILGHNTVFWYRQTMMQGLELLAYFRNRAPLDDSGMPKDRFSAEMPDATLATLKIQPSEPRDSAVYFCASGLVRGQTLNYGYTFGSGTRLTVV.

The CDR3 region has the DNA TGTGCCAGCTCACCAGGCGTGCAGGGGGGTGAAAAACTGTTTTTT. It is translated as CASSPGVQGGEKLFF. V gene TRBV18 combines with J gene TRBJ1-4, with 7 bases that match TRBD1. In germline, CDR1 is KGHSH, CDR2 LQKENI. This CDR3 contains 15 residues. Trimming at V came to 2 bases and at J to 7 bases, leaving 7 bases not matched to a gene. The full variable domain, completed using reference TRBV18 and TRBJ1-4, is NAGVMQNPRHLVRRRGQEARLRCSPMKGHSHVYWYRQLPEEGLKFMVYLQKENIIDESGMPKERFSAEFPKEGPSILRIQQVVRGDSAAYFCASSPGVQGGEKLFFGSGTQLSVL.

The genes are TRBV28 and TRBJ2-2; TRBD1 is a possible D gene (5 bases). The V end was cut by 2 bases, the J end by 3 bases, with 10 bases between. Germline CDR1 and CDR2: MDHEN and SYDVKM. The CDR3 runs to 15 residues. The CDR3 nucleotides are TGTGCCAGCAGTTTACAGGGCGAGGACACCGGGGAGCTGTTTTTT. It translates to CASSLQGEDTGELFF.

The chain carries TRBV21-1 and TRBJ1-1. TRBV21-1 is assigned pseudogene status. The CDR3 extends over 12 amino acids. The CDR3 coding sequence is TGTGCCACCAGGGGGGGGAACACTGAAGCTTTCTTT. Translating gives CATRGGNTEAFF.

This chain's CDR3 is CASRPLGKGARNTEAFF. CDR3 nucleotide sequence: TGTGCCAGTAGGCCCCTAGGGAAGGGGGCGAGAAACACTGAAGCTTTCTTT. The chain links TRBV19 to TRBJ1-1, with TRBD1 identical over 7 bases. The CDR3 has 17 amino acids. Trimming took 6 bases from V and 2 from J; bases not matched to a gene: 15. Looked up from germline, CDR1 is LNHDA and CDR2 is SQIVND (reference sequence).

The rearrangement links TRBV2 to TRBJ1-1; D not certain. Germline CDR1 reads SNHLY; CDR2 reads FYNNEI. CDR3 length: 15 residues. The V end lost 5 bases, the J end lost 0 bases, and 13 bases lay between the germline ends. This CDR3 is CASSQHGLVNTEAFF. CDR3 nucleotide sequence: TGTGCCAGCAGTCAACATGGGCTGGTGAACACTGAAGCTTTCTTT.

The chain's CDR3 is CASSEYGDSPLHF. CDR3 nucleotide sequence: TGTGCCAGCAGTGAATACGGGGATTCACCCCTCCACTTT. The chain carries TRBV6-1 and TRBJ1-6; D is undetermined. The CDR3 has 13 residues. The V gene's germline CDR1 is MNHNS and CDR2 SASEGT. V lost 2 bases, J lost 8 bases, and 7 bases lay in between.

This clone was found once. The J gene is TRBJ1-2, the V gene TRBV9; D remains ambiguous. Per germline, CDR1 SGDLS and CDR2 YYNGEE. CDR3 size: 16 residues. The V gene lost 3 bases and the J gene lost 2 bases, with 17 bases spanning the gap. The CDR3 protein is CASSAEAVRENYGYTF. The CDR3 nucleotides are TGTGCCAGCAGCGCGGAGGCAGTCCGGGAAAACTATGGCTACACCTTC.

The J gene is TRBJ1-6, the V gene TRBV19, with 12 bases matching TRBD1. The CDR3 length is 14 residues. Per the germline V gene, CDR1 is LNHDA and CDR2 is SQIVND (reference sequence). Germline trimming cut 6 bases from V and 8 bases from J; bases unmatched to any gene: 2. This chain's CDR3 is CASSGTGGDSPLHF. As DNA, the CDR3 is TGTGCCAGTAGCGGGACAGGGGGCGATTCACCCCTCCACTTT.